This T cell receptor beta chain appears in the sequencing data of a study of T cell responses to AZD1222 COVID-19 vaccine. Findings of the study overall: Spike regions recognized by vaccine-associated CD4 TCRs spanned the protein, led by 160-218 and 743-854. In a largely white British group with more females than males, clonal diversity was possibly underestimated.

Worth noting for this clone: The antigen is unknown.

Some clones are missing from TCRdb's copy, which holds only in-frame ones; the method was immunoSEQ multiplex PCR. Of approximately 270,000 clones in the sample, almost 95% were seen once. Germline V gives CDR1 ENHRY, CDR2 SYGVKD. The CDR3 runs to 15 residues. Trimming cost V 0 bases and J 6 bases, with 14 bases left between them. This sequence originates from an adult who received the AZD1222 COVID-19 vaccine. The specimen comprised peripheral blood, sampled 28 days after the second AZD1222 dose. This chain uses TRBV10-3 with TRBJ1-1; D is unresolved. CDR3 sequence: CAISESGGGIAEAFF. CDR3 nucleotide sequence: TGTGCCATCAGTGAGTCTGGTGGAGGGATCGCTGAAGCTTTCTTT.